This T cell receptor (beta chain) was recorded in a study of neurological immune-mediated disorders. Study-wide points: The absence of shared CDR3 amino acid sequences among expanded clones across subjects suggests private repertoires in all groups. One related-CDR3 cluster, found by phylogenetic grouping, held repertoires of 18 of 34 multiple sclerosis patients and is a possible signature.

This clonotype was seen repeatedly, ten times or more. The antigen is unknown. CDR1 and CDR2 from the germline V gene are SEHNR and FQNEAQ (reference sequence). CDR3 length equals 12 residues. V lost 5 bases and J 7 bases, leaving 9 bases between the germline ends. In each sequencing run, over 160 million TCR-beta sequences were generated from 15-18 subjects. Using its own MiXCR run on the 5' RACE reads, TCRdb lists one record per CDR3 protein. The sample contains tens of thousands of distinct CDR3 sequences, around 3.6% of which appear only once. The sample taken for sequencing was PBMCs. The clonotype was recovered from a woman between 45 and 65 years old with multiple sclerosis. This chain uses TRBV7-9 with TRBJ1-5; unclear D gene. The CDR3 protein is CASSQRGQPQHF. The CDR3 DNA sequence: TGTGCCAGCAGCCAGCGAGGACAGCCCCAGCATTTT.